The rows below give T cell receptor beta chains drawn from one sample of a study of spatial heterogeneity in lung cancer. TCRdb re-called the 5' RACE reads through MiXCR, storing one row per CDR3 protein. The sample includes more than 45,000 distinct CDR3 sequences, approximately 5.7% of them seen just once. The sample in question was PBMCs, obtained at surgery. All receptors come from a male donor with early-stage non-small cell lung cancer. The CDR3 runs from the conserved cysteine through the conserved F or W. Fields, in order: J gene, clone size, D gene, V gene, CDR3 DNA, CDR3 protein. A D gene is named only where the DNA matches it firmly. Clone size is given for some rows only: seen once, a few or many times, or a class if the clone is expanded.

TRBJ2-7 many TRBD1 TRBV2 TGTGCCAGCAGAGGACAGGGGGCGGGCGAGCAGTACTTC CASRGQGAGEQYF
TRBJ2-2 many TRBD2 TRBV19 TGTGCCAGTAGTGGGCTAGCGGGAGGGCCAGGAACCGGGGAGCTGTTTTTT CASSGLAGGPGTGELFF
TRBJ2-7 many - TRBV6-6 TGTGCCAGCAGTTACTCCCTCTACTACGAGCAGTACTTC CASSYSLYYEQYF
TRBJ2-5 many TRBD2 TRBV7-9 TGTGCCAGCAGCTACAGACCCGGACTAGCGGTCGGACAAGAGACCCAGTACTTC CASSYRPGLAVGQETQYF
TRBJ2-2 many TRBD2 TRBV7-6 TGTGCCAGCAGCCCCTGGTCTACTAGCGGGAGTAAGATCGGGGAGCTGTTTTTT CASSPWSTSGSKIGELFF
TRBJ2-5 many - TRBV6-5 TGTGCCAGCAGCCCTCCGGGCCCCGGGACCCAGTACTTC CASSPPGPGTQYF
TRBJ2-7 - TRBD1 TRBV5-6 TGTGCCAGCAGCAACCGGGACAGGTGGTACGAGCAGTACTTC CASSNRDRWYEQYF
TRBJ2-3 few TRBD2 TRBV20-1 TGCAGTTGTCGGGTTCCGGCTAGCGGGAGTCCAGATACGCAGTATTTT CSCRVPASGSPDTQYF
TRBJ2-3 many - TRBV28 TGTGCCAGCAGTTTCCCCCTGGCTGGTGCAGATACGCAGTATTTT CASSFPLAGADTQYF
TRBJ1-1 - - TRBV7-9 TGTGCCAGCAGCTCCCACGGGGCGACTGAAGCTTTCTTT CASSSHGATEAFF
TRBJ1-2 many TRBD1 TRBV4-3 TGCGCCAGCAGCCAGTTGGACAGGGCTGGCTACACCTTC CASSQLDRAGYTF
TRBJ2-7 many - TRBV12-3/TRBV12-4 TGTGCCAGCAGCCCCGGGACACCCCTACGACGGCAGTACTTC CASSPGTPLRRQYF
TRBJ2-2 many - TRBV20-1 TGCAGTGCTAGGGACTACAGGACCGGGGAGCTGTTTTTT CSARDYRTGELFF
TRBJ2-3 few TRBD2 TRBV3-1 TGTGCCAGCAGCCAAGACTGGGCTTCTAGCGGGAGTACAGATACGCAGTATTTT CASSQDWASSGSTDTQYF